This T cell receptor (beta chain) emerged from a study of OX40 agonist ivuxolimab in advanced cancers. The wider study: Age averaged approximately 60 years (range roughly 23 to 79), and around 87% were male. Study-wide results and limits: Certain nonresponders likewise exhibited a low normalized T-cell clonal expansion. Circulating CD4+ and CD8+ T cells showed clonal expansion by week 6 at 0.1 to 3.0 mg/kg.

Germline CDR1 reads MNHEY; CDR2 reads SMNVEV (reference sequence). The CDR3 is 16 residues long. The V end was cut by 6 bases, the J end by 4 bases, with 19 bases between. This clone turned up a few times. Its specificity is unknown. The method was immunoSEQ multiplex PCR; TCRdb's version includes in-frame clones alone and lacks a portion of them. Counted here are under 45,000 clones, 78% occurring once; the ten biggest clones make up around 13%. Any history of autoimmune disease or systemic immunosuppression disqualified patients. This sequence joins TRBV27 and TRBJ2-1; D is unresolved. The clonotype originates from an adult with an advanced solid tumor such as melanoma, head and neck, liver or kidney cancer. Source: CD4+ or CD8+ T cells sorted from blood, taken in a trial of the OX40 agonist ivuxolimab. CDR3 sequence: CASRQQALTLYNEQFF. CDR3 DNA sequence: TGTGCCAGCAGGCAGCAGGCGCTAACTTTGTACAATGAGCAGTTCTTC.